The present T cell receptor (beta chain) was sequenced within a study of blood T cell repertoires in COVID-19. Background on the study: Samples came from the United States, Italy and Spain, spanning acute and convalescent COVID-19. Sources were T cells, B-cell-depleted T cells, or PBMCs; the material itself was cDNA or gDNA.

Germline V gene data show CDR1 as SGHTA and CDR2 as FQGTGA. The CDR3 totals 14 residues. V was clipped by 4 bases and J by 5 bases; unmatched bases: 6. In the original workflow: Reference gene primer amplification in the assay estimated nucleated cell counts. Sequenced by immunoSEQ multiplex PCR; TCRdb stores in-frame clones only, minus some. V and J calls and clone size come straight from that table; D and trimming were deduced from the DNA. The sample holds roughly 90,000 clones, approximately 83% seen once. Specimen: peripheral blood. The V and J genes are TRBV7-3 and TRBJ1-2; 8 nucleotides align to TRBD1. This receptor was taken from a woman in her sixties or seventies with acute or convalescent COVID-19. The CDR3 DNA sequence: TGTGCCAGCAGCTCAGACAGGGGCGAATATGGCTACACCTTC. It encodes CASSSDRGEYGYTF.